Each of the 18 T cell receptor beta chains below was sequenced from the same sample in a study of blood T cell repertoires in COVID-19. Using immunoSEQ multiplex PCR, the repertoire was profiled, and TCRdb retains in-frame clones only, with some absent. The sample has 390,000 or so clones; around nine tenths are singletons. Material for sequencing was PBMCs or T cells enriched from blood (not recorded which). Receptor source: a woman aged 45 to 65 who had recovered from COVID-19.

The V call is TRBV5-1, the J call TRBJ1-4, with TRBD1 matching over 8 bases. This CDR3 region has 14 residues. With 5 bases clipped from V and 7 bases from J, the junction kept 7 bases outside the gene matches. CDR1 and CDR2 (germline): SGHRS, YFSETQ. CDR3 amino acids: CASRLRGHGEKLFF. CDR3 DNA: TGCGCCAGCAGGCTCAGGGGGCACGGTGAAAAACTGTTTTTT. Complete variable domain (other parts from reference TRBV5-1 and TRBJ1-4): KAGVTQTPRYLIKTRGQQVTLSCSPISGHRSVSWYQQTPGQGLQFLFEYFSETQRNKGNFPGRFSGRQFSNSRSEMNVSTLELGDSALYLCASRLRGHGEKLFFGSGTQLSVL.

The chain couples TRBV27 to TRBJ1-1, with 10 bases matching TRBD1. J was trimmed by 3 bases and V by 6 bases; bases with no gene match: 7. The CDR3 contains 15 residues. Germline V lookup: CDR1 MNHEY, CDR2 SMNVEV (reference sequence). The CDR3 DNA reads as TGTGCCAGCAGCTCCGTTGGGACAGGGGACACTGAAGCTTTCTTT. It codes for CASSSVGTGDTEAFF.

V is TRBV28 and J is TRBJ2-7; TRBD1 is a possible D gene (6 bases). Trimming cost V 5 bases and J 2 bases, with 13 bases left between them. This CDR3 is 14 amino acids long. Germline V gene sequence: CDR1 MDHEN, CDR2 SYDVKM. The CDR3 nucleotides read TGTGCCAGCAGTCAACAGGGCTGGGCCTACGAGCAGTACTTC. Translating it yields CASSQQGWAYEQYF.

The chain is built from TRBV5-4 and TRBJ1-2; 12 positions match TRBD1. V was pared by 0 bases and J by 7 bases, with 7 bases of the junction left unmatched. The CDR3 consists of 16 residues. In germline, CDR1 is SGHNT, CDR2 YYREEE (reference sequence). The CDR3 region has the DNA TGTGCCAGCAGCTTGGTAGTGGGACAGGGGGCCTTTGGCTACACCTTC. Residues: CASSLVVGQGAFGYTF.

This clone was observed a handful of times. The chain uses TRBV7-2 and TRBJ1-1, with D perhaps matching TRBD1 (5 bases). CDR3 size: 14 residues. Trimming took 1 base from V and 5 from J, leaving 11 bases between them. Looked up from germline, CDR1 is SGHTA and CDR2 is FQGNSA. The CDR3 is CASSLVQGGTEAFF. DNA for the CDR3: TGTGCCAGCAGCTTAGTTCAGGGAGGGACTGAAGCTTTCTTT.

This sequence joins TRBV11-2 and TRBJ2-3, with a weak D call TRBD2 (5 bases). CDR1 is SGHAT and CDR2 is FQNNGV in the germline V gene. CDR3 length: 16 amino acids. Trimming cost V 1 base and J 0 bases, with 11 bases left between them. CDR3 loop: CASSLGGISSTDTQYF. As DNA, the CDR3 is TGTGCCAGCAGCTTAGGAGGGATTTCTAGCACAGATACGCAGTATTTT.

The chain recombines TRBV7-2 with TRBJ2-3; 8 nucleotides agree with TRBD2. V shed 5 bases and J 3 bases; nucleotides not matched to a gene: 4. CDR3 length equals 14 residues. The V gene's germline CDR1 is SGHTA and CDR2 FQGNSA. Written as DNA, the CDR3 is TGTGCCAGCAGCACGGGACTAGTGACAGATACGCAGTATTTT. Protein sequence: CASSTGLVTDTQYF.

The chain uses TRBV25-1 and TRBJ1-2, with D tentatively TRBD1 (5 bases). This CDR3 is built from 15 residues. The V and J ends lost 2 bases and 2 bases respectively, with 12 bases between them. Germline lookup yields CDR1 MGHDK and CDR2 SYGVNS. The CDR3 spells CASSEAGRGNYGYTF. In DNA form, the CDR3 reads TGTGCCAGCAGTGAAGCGGGCCGGGGGAACTATGGCTACACCTTC.

V is TRBV10-1 and J is TRBJ1-1, with TRBD1 matching 8 bases. The length of the CDR3 is 15 residues. CDR1 and CDR2 from the germline V gene are WNHNN and SYGVQD (reference sequence). J lost 0 bases, V lost 9 bases, and 9 bases had no gene match. CDR3 in DNA: TGCGCCAGTTCCCCGGGACAGGCCATGAACACTGAAGCTTTCTTT. Protein sequence: CASSPGQAMNTEAFF.

The gene calls are TRBV28 and TRBJ1-5, with D possibly being TRBD1 (6 bases). In germline, CDR1 is MDHEN, CDR2 SYDVKM. Trimming shortened V by 6 bases and J by 4 bases, and 13 bases separated the two germline ends. This CDR3 contains 14 residues. CDR3 bases: TGTGCCAGCAGATTCGGACAGAGGAATCAGCCCCAGCATTTT. It is translated as CASRFGQRNQPQHF. Full variable domain (remainder filled in from reference TRBV28 and TRBJ1-5): DVKVTQSSRYLVKRTGEKVFLECVQDMDHENMFWYRQDPGLGLRLIYFSYDVKMKEKGDIPEGYSVSREKKERFSLILESASTNQTSMYLCASRFGQRNQPQHFGDGTRLSIL.

The V gene is TRBV3-1 (or the pseudogene TRBV3-2), the J gene TRBJ1-1, with no clear D. The ends were cut back, 4 bases at V and 0 bases at J, with 15 bases in the middle. This CDR3 is built from 16 residues. Germline V lookup: CDR1 LGHDT, CDR2 YNNKEL (reference sequence). The CDR3 DNA is TGTGCCAGCAGCCCGGCCCGGGCGGGTCTGAACACTGAAGCTTTCTTT. Amino acids: CASSPARAGLNTEAFF.

The J gene is TRBJ2-1, the V gene TRBV11-1; TRBD2 matches 7 bases. Germline loops: CDR1 SGHAT, CDR2 FQDESV (reference sequence). With V trimmed by 5 bases and J by 5 bases, 12 bases remained unmatched. The length of the CDR3 is 16 residues. The CDR3: CASSRDGLAVNNEQFF. CDR3 bases: TGTGCCAGCAGCCGCGACGGGCTAGCGGTGAACAATGAGCAGTTCTTC.

This chain links TRBV25-1 with TRBJ2-6, with 8 bases that match TRBD1. The CDR3 loop spans 17 amino acids. The germline CDR1 and CDR2 sequences are MGHDK and SYGVNS. V lost 7 bases and J lost 0; bases outside the gene matches: 8. CDR3 in DNA: TGTGCCAGCACCACAGGGGGTACCTACTCTGGGGCCAACGTCCTGACTTTC. Amino acids: CASTTGGTYSGANVLTF.

The rearrangement uses TRBV7-2 and TRBJ1-1; D remains ambiguous. V dropped 1 base and J dropped 4 bases, with 10 bases sitting between them. CDR1 and CDR2 (germline): SGHTA, FQGNSA. CDR3 size: 14 residues. As DNA, the CDR3 is TGTGCCAGCAGCTTAGTCGGGGTGGGCACTGAAGCTTTCTTT. Translated: CASSLVGVGTEAFF.

This clone appeared once. The V gene is TRBV13, the J gene TRBJ1-1; 8 nucleotides match TRBD1. Germline lookup yields CDR1 PRHDT and CDR2 FYEKMQ (reference sequence). The CDR3 loop spans 15 amino acids. Losses at the gene ends were 5 bases for V and 1 base for J; bases not matched to a gene: 6. CDR3 protein: CASSPTGQGNTEAFF. As DNA, the CDR3 is TGTGCCAGCAGCCCAACAGGACAGGGGAACACTGAAGCTTTCTTT. Together with reference TRBV13 and TRBJ1-1, the CDR3 gives the full variable domain: AAGVIQSPRHLIKEKRETATLKCYPIPRHDTVYWYQQGPGQDPQFLISFYEKMQSDKGSIPDRFSAQQFSDYHSELNMSSLELGDSALYFCASSPTGQGNTEAFFGQGTRLTVV.

The chain is built from TRBV7-9 and TRBJ1-1; weak D call: TRBD1 (5 bases). Trimming took 5 bases from V and 11 from J, leaving 24 bases between them. This CDR3 has 15 residues. In germline, CDR1 is SEHNR, CDR2 FQNEAQ (reference sequence). The CDR3 reads CASSPGPQKTGGAFF. Written as DNA, the CDR3 is TGTGCCAGCAGCCCTGGACCCCAGAAGACCGGGGGTGCTTTCTTT. The whole variable domain, remainder taken from reference TRBV7-9 and TRBJ1-1, is DTGVSQNPRHKITKRGQNVTFRCDPISEHNRLYWYRQTLGQGPEFLTYFQNEAQLEKSRLLSDRFSAERPKGSFSTLEIQRTEQGDSAMYLCASSPGPQKTGGAFFGQGTRLTVV.

This clone was observed a single time. The sample carries other DNA sequences with the same CDR3. The CDR3 DNA reads as TGTGCCAGCAGCTTCGGGTTGGAGACCCAGTACTTC. Amino acid sequence: CASSFGLETQYF. The chain couples TRBV7-2 to TRBJ2-5, with D unclear. Deletions cut 3 bases from V and 5 bases from J, with 7 bases between. This CDR3 contains 12 residues. Germline CDR1 is SGHTA and CDR2 is FQGNSA.

The V call is TRBV7-2, the J call TRBJ2-2; TRBD1 matches at 7 bases. The CDR3 length is 15 residues. The V and J ends lost 5 bases and 5 bases, in that order; junction bases with no gene match: 8. Germline V gene lookup returns CDR1 SGHTA and CDR2 FQGNSA. CDR3 DNA sequence: TGTGCCAGCAGCCAGCCGACAGGGCGGACCGGGGAGCTGTTTTTT. It translates to CASSQPTGRTGELFF.